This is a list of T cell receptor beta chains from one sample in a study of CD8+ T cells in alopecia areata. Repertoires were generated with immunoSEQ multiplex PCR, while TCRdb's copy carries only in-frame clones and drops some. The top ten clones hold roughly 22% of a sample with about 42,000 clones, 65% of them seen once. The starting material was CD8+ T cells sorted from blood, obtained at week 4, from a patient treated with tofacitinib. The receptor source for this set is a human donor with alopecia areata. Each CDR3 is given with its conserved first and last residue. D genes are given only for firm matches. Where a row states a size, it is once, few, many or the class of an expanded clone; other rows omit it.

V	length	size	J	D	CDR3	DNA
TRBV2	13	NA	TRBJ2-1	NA	CASSSRGGGGEFF	TGTGCCAGCAGTTCCCGTGGGGGGGGCGGTGAGTTCTTC
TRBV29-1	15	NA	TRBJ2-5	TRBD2	CSVERQGGYQETQYF	TGCAGCGTTGAAAGGCAGGGAGGGTACCAAGAGACCCAGTACTTC
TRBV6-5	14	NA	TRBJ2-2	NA	CASSPGMNTGELFF	TGTGCCAGCAGTCCCGGGATGAACACCGGGGAGCTGTTTTTT
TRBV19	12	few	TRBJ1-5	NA	CASSMGNQPQHF	TGTGCCAGTAGTATGGGGAATCAGCCCCAGCATTTT
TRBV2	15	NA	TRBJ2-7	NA	CASSDPSGNLYEQYF	TGTGCCAGCAGTGACCCTTCCGGGAACCTCTACGAGCAGTACTTC
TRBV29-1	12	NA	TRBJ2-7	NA	CSVHEGTYEQYF	TGCAGCGTTCATGAGGGAACCTACGAGCAGTACTTC
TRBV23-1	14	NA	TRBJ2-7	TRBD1	CASSQSAGGYEQYF	TGCGCCAGCAGTCAATCGGCAGGGGGATACGAGCAGTACTTC
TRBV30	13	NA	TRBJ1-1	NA	CAWSVGAGSEAFF	TGTGCCTGGAGTGTAGGGGCCGGGAGTGAAGCTTTCTTT
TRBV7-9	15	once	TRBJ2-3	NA	CASSLAAGRGDTQYF	TGTGCCAGCAGCTTAGCGGCAGGGAGAGGAGATACGCAGTATTTT
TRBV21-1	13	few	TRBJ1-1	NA	CASSGGSYTEAFF	TGTGCCAGCAGCGGTGGAAGTTACACTGAAGCTTTCTTT
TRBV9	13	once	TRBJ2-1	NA	CASSVMGVNEQFF	TGTGCCAGCAGTGTGATGGGAGTGAATGAGCAGTTCTTC
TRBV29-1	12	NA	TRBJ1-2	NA	CSYLGGLDGYTF	TGCAGCTACCTCGGGGGGCTCGATGGCTACACCTTC
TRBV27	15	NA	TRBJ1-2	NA	CASSLTRTLPEGYTF	TGTGCCAGCAGTTTAACCAGGACCCTCCCGGAAGGCTACACCTTC
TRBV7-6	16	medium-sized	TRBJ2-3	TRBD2	CASSLRPSGGTDTQYF	TGTGCCAGCAGCTTAAGGCCCAGCGGGGGTACAGATACGCAGTATTTT
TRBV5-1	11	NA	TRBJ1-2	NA	CASSMGNGYTF	TGCGCCAGCAGCATGGGAAATGGCTACACCTTC
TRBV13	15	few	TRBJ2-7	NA	CASSPSSVGFYEQYF	TGTGCCAGCAGCCCGTCATCAGTAGGGTTCTACGAGCAGTACTTC
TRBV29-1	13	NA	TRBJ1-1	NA	CSVEQDSNTEAFF	TGCAGCGTTGAGCAGGATTCAAACACTGAAGCTTTCTTT
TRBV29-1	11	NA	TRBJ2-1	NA	CSVDTYNEQFF	TGCAGCGTTGACACCTACAATGAGCAGTTCTTC
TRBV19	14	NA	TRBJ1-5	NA	CASSIRDSNQPQHF	TGTGCCAGTAGTATCCGGGACAGCAATCAGCCCCAGCATTTT
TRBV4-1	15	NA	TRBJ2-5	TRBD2	CASSQVPGGQETQYF	TGCGCCAGCAGCCAAGTCCCGGGGGGCCAAGAGACCCAGTACTTC
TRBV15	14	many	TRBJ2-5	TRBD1	CATSRDGTEETQYF	TGTGCCACCAGCAGAGACGGGACAGAAGAGACCCAGTACTTC
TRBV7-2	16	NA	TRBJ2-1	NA	CASSLVASSSYNEQFF	TGTGCCAGCAGCTTAGTAGCCTCCAGCTCCTACAATGAGCAGTTCTTC
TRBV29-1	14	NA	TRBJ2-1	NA	CSRRGSSEDNEQFF	TGCAGCCGCCGGGGTAGCTCTGAGGACAATGAGCAGTTCTTC
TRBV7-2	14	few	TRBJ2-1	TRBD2	CASSSGSSGNEQFF	TGTGCCAGCAGCTCAGGGTCTAGCGGGAATGAGCAGTTCTTC
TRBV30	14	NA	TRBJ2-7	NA	CAWSLGAGSYEQYF	TGTGCCTGGAGTCTTGGGGCGGGATCCTACGAGCAGTACTTC
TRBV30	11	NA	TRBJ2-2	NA	CAWSGGLELFF	TGTGCCTGGAGTGGGGGCCTAGAGCTGTTTTTT
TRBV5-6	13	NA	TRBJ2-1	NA	CASSFGLYNEQFF	TGTGCCAGCAGTTTCGGACTCTACAATGAGCAGTTCTTC
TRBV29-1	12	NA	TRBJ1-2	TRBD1	CSVGGDSYGYTF	TGCAGCGTTGGAGGGGACAGCTATGGCTACACCTTC
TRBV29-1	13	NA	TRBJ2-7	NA	CSVWAGSSYEQYF	TGCAGCGTATGGGCAGGGAGCTCCTACGAGCAGTACTTC
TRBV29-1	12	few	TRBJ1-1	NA	CSIQGRNTEAFF	TGCAGCATACAGGGTAGGAACACTGAAGCTTTCTTT
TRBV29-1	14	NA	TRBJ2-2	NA	CSVEVDTLPGELFF	TGCAGCGTTGAAGTGGACACTTTGCCCGGGGAGCTGTTTTTT
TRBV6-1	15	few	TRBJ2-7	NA	CASSEVGQLPYEQYF	TGTGCCAGCAGTGAAGTTGGGCAGCTACCCTACGAGCAGTACTTC
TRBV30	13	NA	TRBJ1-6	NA	CAWDSSYNSPLHF	TGTGCCTGGGATAGCTCCTATAATTCACCCCTCCACTTT
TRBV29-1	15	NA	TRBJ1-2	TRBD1	CSVEQLDRAPYGYTF	TGCAGCGTTGAGCAATTGGACAGGGCGCCTTATGGCTACACCTTC
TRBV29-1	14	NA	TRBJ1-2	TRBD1	CSVAIVGGGWVYTF	TGCAGCGTTGCGATTGTAGGAGGGGGCTGGGTCTACACCTTC
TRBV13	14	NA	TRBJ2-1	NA	CASSLGTSYNEQFF	TGTGCCAGCAGCTTAGGAACCTCCTACAATGAGCAGTTCTTC
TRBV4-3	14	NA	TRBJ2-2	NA	CASSQDRGPGELFF	TGCGCCAGCAGCCAAGATAGGGGACCCGGGGAGCTGTTTTTT
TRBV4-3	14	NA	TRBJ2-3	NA	CASSQVRTTDTQYF	TGCGCCAGCAGCCAAGTCAGGACCACAGATACGCAGTATTTT
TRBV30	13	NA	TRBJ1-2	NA	CAWSVGDGYGYTF	TGTGCCTGGAGTGTGGGGGACGGCTATGGCTACACCTTC
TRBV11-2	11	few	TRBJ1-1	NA	CASSANTEAFF	TGTGCCAGCAGCGCGAACACTGAAGCTTTCTTT
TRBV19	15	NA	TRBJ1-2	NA	CASSMVSPASYGYTF	TGTGCCAGTAGTATGGTCTCTCCGGCGAGCTATGGCTACACCTTC
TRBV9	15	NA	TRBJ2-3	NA	CASSVVGLRTDTQYF	TGTGCCAGCAGCGTAGTGGGCCTACGGACAGATACGCAGTATTTT
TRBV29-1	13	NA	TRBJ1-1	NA	CSVVWVGETEAFF	TGCAGCGTTGTTTGGGTCGGTGAGACTGAAGCTTTCTTT
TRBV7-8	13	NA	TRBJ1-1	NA	CASSHKSDTEAFF	TGTGCCAGCAGTCATAAGAGCGACACTGAAGCTTTCTTT
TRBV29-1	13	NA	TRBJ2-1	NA	CSAPGPSYNEQFF	TGCAGCGCCCCCGGGCCCAGCTACAATGAGCAGTTCTTC
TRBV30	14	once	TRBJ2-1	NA	CAWSGRGTAGEQFF	TGTGCCTGGAGTGGAAGGGGTACGGCTGGTGAGCAGTTCTTC
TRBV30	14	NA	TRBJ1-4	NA	CAWGNGAPNEKLFF	TGTGCCTGGGGCAACGGGGCACCAAATGAAAAACTGTTTTTT
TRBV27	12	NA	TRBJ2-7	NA	CASSDSPYEQYF	TGTGCCAGCAGCGACAGTCCTTACGAGCAGTACTTC
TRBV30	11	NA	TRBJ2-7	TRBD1	CAWRQGYEQYF	TGTGCCTGGAGACAGGGGTACGAGCAGTACTTC
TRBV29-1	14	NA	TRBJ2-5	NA	CSVEVHSYQETQYF	TGCAGCGTTGAAGTACACTCGTACCAAGAGACCCAGTACTTC
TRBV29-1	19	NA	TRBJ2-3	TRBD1	CSVWTGGSAAGASTDTQYF	TGCAGCGTATGGACAGGGGGCTCTGCGGCGGGGGCCAGCACAGATACGCAGTATTTT
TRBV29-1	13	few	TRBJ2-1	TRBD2	CSVETSGWNEQFF	TGCAGCGTTGAGACTAGCGGTTGGAATGAGCAGTTCTTC
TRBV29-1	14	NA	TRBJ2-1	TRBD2	CSGTSGDVYNEQFF	TGCAGCGGGACTAGCGGGGATGTATACAATGAGCAGTTCTTC
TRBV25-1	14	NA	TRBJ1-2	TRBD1	CASSDWDRGVANTF	TGTGCCAGCAGTGACTGGGACAGGGGGGTCGCGAACACCTTC
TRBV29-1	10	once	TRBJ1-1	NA	CSAYSAEAFF	TGCAGCGCCTACTCTGCTGAAGCTTTCTTT
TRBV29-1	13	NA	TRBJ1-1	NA	CSVDRGVGTEAFF	TGCAGCGTTGACAGGGGCGTAGGCACTGAAGCTTTCTTT
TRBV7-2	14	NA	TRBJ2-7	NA	CASSDGSGSYEQYF	TGTGCCAGCAGCGATGGTTCCGGGTCCTACGAGCAGTACTTC
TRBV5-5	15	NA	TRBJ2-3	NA	CASRPAVGGRDTQYF	TGTGCCAGCAGACCGGCGGTCGGGGGGCGAGATACGCAGTATTTT
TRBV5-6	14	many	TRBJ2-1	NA	CASSLGGMGSEQFF	TGTGCCAGCAGCTTGGGAGGAATGGGAAGTGAGCAGTTCTTC
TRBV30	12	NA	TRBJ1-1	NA	CAWNQISGEAFF	TGTGCCTGGAACCAAATTTCGGGAGAAGCTTTCTTT